A selection of T cell receptor beta chains follows, all from one sample in a study of blood T cell repertoires in COVID-19. Generated by immunoSEQ multiplex PCR, the TCRdb table keeps only in-frame clones and is missing some. Found here are some 68,000 clones, 85% to 90% of them singletons; the top ten hold 7.5% to 9%. Sequenced sample: peripheral blood. The source of these receptors is a man aged 50 or older with active COVID-19. Each CDR3 is given without its conserved first and last residue.

v_call,j_call,cdr3_aa
TRBV19,TRBJ2-7,ASSPQDSSYEQY
TRBV2,TRBJ2-3,ASSFRQTRGDTQY
TRBV18,TRBJ2-1,ASSPAGTGGYNEQF
TRBV18,TRBJ2-1,ASSPGPGSYNEQF
TRBV14,TRBJ2-2,ASSQGSGGGTGELF
TRBV7-2,TRBJ1-5,ASSLSVNQPQH
TRBV7-2,TRBJ2-1,ASSLVAGNEQF
TRBV2,TRBJ1-4,ASSVYATNEKLF
TRBV2,TRBJ2-2,ASSVAGGAAGELF
TRBV5-1,TRBJ2-5,ASSAQGQETQY
TRBV29-1,TRBJ2-3,SVPGHIAGFSTDTQY
TRBV7-9,TRBJ1-2,ASSPLYGYT
TRBV7-2,TRBJ2-3,ASSRDFSTDTQY
TRBV12-3/TRBV12-4,TRBJ1-2,ASSLMSNYGYT